This T cell receptor (beta chain) is drawn from a study of T cell changes during pregnancy in multiple sclerosis. With V trimmed by 2 bases and J by 7 bases, 6 bases remained unmatched. This CDR3 is 15 amino acids long. In germline, CDR1 is MNHEY, CDR2 SVGAGI. The repertoire was sequenced with immunoSEQ multiplex PCR; TCRdb's copy has only in-frame clones and lacks some. The sample has roughly 120,000 clones; around nine tenths are singletons. The sequence derives from a female donor with multiple sclerosis, enrolled in a pregnancy study. Source: peripheral blood, taken in the third trimester of pregnancy. The rearrangement uses TRBV6-5 and TRBJ2-1; TRBD2 matches at 9 bases. CDR3 region: CASSYGGRAVNEQFF. For the CDR3, the DNA is TGTGCCAGCAGTTACGGCGGGAGGGCGGTAAATGAGCAGTTCTTC.